This T cell receptor beta chain was sequenced in a study of blood T cells in healthy people across ages. Germline CDR1 is MNHEY and CDR2 is SVGEGT. The CDR3 has 16 residues. Trimming shortened V by 6 bases and J by 2 bases, and 19 bases separated the two germline ends. This clonotype occurred a few times. With a J-beta primer mix and a sample-barcoded 5' primer, a second PCR ran roughly 6 to 12 cycles. TCRdb re-called the 5' RACE reads with MiXCR, one entry per CDR3 protein. The table includes 700,000 or so distinct CDR3 sequences, 40% to 50% detected once. The sequenced sample consisted of blood. This chain joins TRBV6-2 or TRBV6-3 and TRBJ2-5, with D perhaps assigned TRBD1 or TRBD2 (5 bases each). The source is a man of 80 years or more in good health. CDR3 nucleotides: TGTGCCAGCAGAACCGGGACCCCAAGCCGTCAAGAGACCCAGTACTTC. This translates into CASRTGTPSRQETQYF.